The clone carrying this TCR beta chain was seen once. Antigen unknown. Method: immunoSEQ multiplex PCR; TCRdb's copy keeps in-frame clones and lacks some. The sample shows some 4,600 clones, about four fifths of them seen only once. This sample was taken from a study of immune evolution from preneoplasia to lung adenocarcinoma. General study findings and limits: Clonality was highest in normal lung, lower in later-stage lesions apparently. Top clone share appeared to fall from AAH through AIS, MIA, adenocarcinoma.

With 5 bases removed from V and 6 bases from J, the gap between germline ends came to 14 bases. Germline assignment: CDR1 SEHNR and CDR2 FQNEAQ (reference sequence). The CDR3 sequence is 13 residues long. Two lung cancer pathologists independently confirmed each histologic diagnosis. The chain recombines TRBV7-9 with TRBJ2-7; D might be TRBD2 (6 bases). Sequencing used FFPE invasive lung adenocarcinoma tissue. This sequence was found in a person between 40 and 59 years old with lung adenocarcinoma. Some clones in this sample may be carry-over from other donors' samples. The CDR3 nucleotides read TGTGCCAGCAGCCTGACTAGGGCAGGCGAGCAGTACTTC. Amino acids: CASSLTRAGEQYF.